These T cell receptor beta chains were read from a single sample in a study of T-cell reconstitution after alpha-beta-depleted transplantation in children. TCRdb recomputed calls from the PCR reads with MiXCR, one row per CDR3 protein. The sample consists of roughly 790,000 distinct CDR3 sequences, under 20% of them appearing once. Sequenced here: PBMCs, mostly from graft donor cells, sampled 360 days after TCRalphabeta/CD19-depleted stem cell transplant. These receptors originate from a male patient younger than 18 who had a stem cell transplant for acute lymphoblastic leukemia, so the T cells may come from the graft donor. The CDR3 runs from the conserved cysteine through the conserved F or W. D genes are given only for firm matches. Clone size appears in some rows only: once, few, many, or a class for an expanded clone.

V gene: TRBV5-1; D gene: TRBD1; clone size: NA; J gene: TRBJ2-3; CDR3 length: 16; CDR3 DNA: TGCGCCAGCAGCTTGCCTCCTAGGGGGCGCACAGATACGCAGTATTTT; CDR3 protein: CASSLPPRGRTDTQYF
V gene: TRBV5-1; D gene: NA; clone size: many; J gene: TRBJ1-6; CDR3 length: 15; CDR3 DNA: TGCGCCAGCAGCTTGGTGGACCGACATAATTCACCCCTCCACTTT; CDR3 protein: CASSLVDRHNSPLHF
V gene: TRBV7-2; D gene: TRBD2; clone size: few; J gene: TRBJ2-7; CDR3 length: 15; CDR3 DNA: TGTGCCAGCAGCTCCTGGACTAGCGGGACGGACGAGCAGTACTTC; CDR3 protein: CASSSWTSGTDEQYF
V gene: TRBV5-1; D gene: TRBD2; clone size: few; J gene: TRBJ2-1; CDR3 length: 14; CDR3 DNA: TGCGCCAGCAAAGGACTAGCGGGAGTGGATGAGCAGTTCTTC; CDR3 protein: CASKGLAGVDEQFF
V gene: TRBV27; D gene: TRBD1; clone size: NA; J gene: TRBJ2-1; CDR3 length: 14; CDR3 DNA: TGTGCCAGCAGTTGGGGACAGGCTTACGGTGAGCAGTTCTTC; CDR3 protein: CASSWGQAYGEQFF
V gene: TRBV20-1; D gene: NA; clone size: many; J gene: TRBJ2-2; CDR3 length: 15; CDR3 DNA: TGCAGTGCTAGAGCCCGTCTAGCGTCAACCGGGGAGCTGTTTTTT; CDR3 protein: CSARARLASTGELFF
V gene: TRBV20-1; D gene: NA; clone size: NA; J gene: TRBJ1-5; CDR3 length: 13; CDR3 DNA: TGCAGTGCTCGATTACAGGACAATCAGCCCCAGCATTTT; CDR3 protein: CSARLQDNQPQHF
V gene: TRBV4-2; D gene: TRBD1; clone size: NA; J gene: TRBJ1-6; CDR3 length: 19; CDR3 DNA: TGTGCCAGCAGCCAAGCTTCAATTGAGACAGGGGGCTCTAATTCACCCCTCCACTTT; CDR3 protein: CASSQASIETGGSNSPLHF
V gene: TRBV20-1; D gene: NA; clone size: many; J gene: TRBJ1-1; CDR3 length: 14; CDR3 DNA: TGCAGTGCTAGAGATACAGGGTTGAACACTGAAGCTTTCTTT; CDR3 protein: CSARDTGLNTEAFF
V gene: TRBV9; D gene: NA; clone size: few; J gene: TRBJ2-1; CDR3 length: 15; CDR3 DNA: TGTGCCAGCAGCGCGGGTGGGGGATTCTACAATGAGCAGTTCTTC; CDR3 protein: CASSAGGGFYNEQFF
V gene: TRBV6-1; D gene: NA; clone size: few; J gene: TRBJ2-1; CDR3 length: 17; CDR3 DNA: TGTGCCAGCACCTACCACCCGAAAGGGGTAAAAAACAATGAGCAGTTCTTC; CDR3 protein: CASTYHPKGVKNNEQFF
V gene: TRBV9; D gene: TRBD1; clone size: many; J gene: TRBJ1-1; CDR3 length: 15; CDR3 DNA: TGTGCCAGCAGCGTAATAACAGGGGGCACGCCTGAAGCTTTCTTT; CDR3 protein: CASSVITGGTPEAFF
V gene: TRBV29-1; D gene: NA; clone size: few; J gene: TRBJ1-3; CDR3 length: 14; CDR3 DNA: TGCAGCGTTGAAGCCGCCAACTCTGGAAACACCATATATTTT; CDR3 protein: CSVEAANSGNTIYF
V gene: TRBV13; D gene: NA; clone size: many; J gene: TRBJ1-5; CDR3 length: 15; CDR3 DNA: TGTGCCAGCAGCCACGGGCGCTATAGCAATCAGCCCCAGCATTTT; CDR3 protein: CASSHGRYSNQPQHF
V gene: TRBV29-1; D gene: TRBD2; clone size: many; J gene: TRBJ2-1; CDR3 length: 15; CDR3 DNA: TGCAGCGTTAGAATTCAGGGGACTAGTCCCAATGAGCAGTTCTTC; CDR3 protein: CSVRIQGTSPNEQFF
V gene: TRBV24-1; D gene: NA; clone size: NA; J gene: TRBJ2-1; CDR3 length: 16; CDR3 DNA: TGTGCCACCAGTGATTCCGACCCGAGTCCCTACAATGAGCAGTTCTTC; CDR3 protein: CATSDSDPSPYNEQFF
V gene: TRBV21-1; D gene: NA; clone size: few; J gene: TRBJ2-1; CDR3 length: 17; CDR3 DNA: TGTGCCAGCAGCAAAAAGAGACAGGGAAGGGGTAACAATGAGCAGTTCTTC; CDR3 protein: CASSKKRQGRGNNEQFF
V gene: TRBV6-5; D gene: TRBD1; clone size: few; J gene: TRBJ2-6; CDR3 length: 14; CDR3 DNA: TGTGCCAGCAGTATCGAGGACAGGGCCAAGGTCCTGACTTTC; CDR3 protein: CASSIEDRAKVLTF
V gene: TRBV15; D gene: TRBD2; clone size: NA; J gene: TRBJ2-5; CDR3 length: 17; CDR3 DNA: TGTGCCACCAGCAGAGTAGGTAGCGGGACTGGAGGAGAGACCCAGTACTTC; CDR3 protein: CATSRVGSGTGGETQYF
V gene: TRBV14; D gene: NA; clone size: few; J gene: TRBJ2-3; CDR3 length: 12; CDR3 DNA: TGTGCCAGCAGCCAGTTGTTTGATACGCAGTATTTT; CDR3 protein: CASSQLFDTQYF
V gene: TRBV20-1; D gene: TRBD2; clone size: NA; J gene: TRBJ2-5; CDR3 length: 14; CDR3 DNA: TGCAGTGCTCTTAGACTAGCGTCCTTACAGACCCAGTACTTC; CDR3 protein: CSALRLASLQTQYF
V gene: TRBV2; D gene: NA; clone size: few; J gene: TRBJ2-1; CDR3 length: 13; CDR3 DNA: TGTGCCAGCAGCGACGGACTTCGGACTGAGCAGTTCTTC; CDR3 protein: CASSDGLRTEQFF
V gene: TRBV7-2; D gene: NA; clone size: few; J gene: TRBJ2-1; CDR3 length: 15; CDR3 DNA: TGTGCCAGCAGCTTGCTCAGAAGGTCCTACAATGAGCAGTTCTTC; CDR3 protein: CASSLLRRSYNEQFF
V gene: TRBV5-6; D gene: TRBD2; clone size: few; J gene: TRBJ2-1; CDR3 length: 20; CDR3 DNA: TGTGCCAGCAGCTTGTTGGGACTAGCGGGAGGGAGGGTACTCTACAATGAGCAGTTCTTC; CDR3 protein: CASSLLGLAGGRVLYNEQFF
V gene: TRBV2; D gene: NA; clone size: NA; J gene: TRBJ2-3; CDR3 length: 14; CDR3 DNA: TGTGCCAGCAGTCCTCGGGTTCTCACAGATACGCAGTATTTT; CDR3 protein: CASSPRVLTDTQYF
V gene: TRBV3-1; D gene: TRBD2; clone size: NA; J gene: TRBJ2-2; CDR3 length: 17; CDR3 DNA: TGTGCCAGCAGCCAAGGAATCGGGAGGTTAAGGACCGGGGAGCTGTTTTTT; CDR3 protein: CASSQGIGRLRTGELFF